This T cell receptor (beta chain) was documented in a study of T-cell memory formation after mild COVID-19. TCRdb redid the calling of the 5' RACE reads with MiXCR, one entry per CDR3 protein. The sample consists of some 62,000 distinct CDR3 sequences, about a tenth of them appearing once. CDR1 is MNHEY, CDR2 SMNVEV, per germline (reference sequence). The V gene lost 6 bases and the J gene lost 2 bases, with 13 bases spanning the gap. CDR3 length: 14 amino acids. This clonotype turned up a few times. The receptor was isolated from a man aged 18 to 30 who had mild COVID-19 (a few samples of this study predate the infection). Cell type and time point are not known. The chain uses TRBV27 and TRBJ1-1, with a weak D call TRBD1 (5 bases). What was sequenced was PBMCs or a T cell subset sorted from them (not recorded which). The CDR3, as DNA: TGTGCCAGCAGACCATGGGGGGGTAACACTGAAGCTTTCTTT. As protein: CASRPWGGNTEAFF.